A selection of T cell receptor beta chains follows, all from one sample in a study of cytomegalovirus exposure and HLA in healthy donors. The repertoire was sequenced with immunoSEQ multiplex PCR; TCRdb's copy has only in-frame clones and lacks some. The table includes around 140,000 clones, around 85% detected once. Material: PBMCs. The receptors were gathered from a woman between 25 and 40 years old in good health and CMV-seronegative. Each CDR3 is given with its conserved first and last residue. The D gene is left open where the match is weak. Only some rows state a clone size, as once, few, many or a class for expanded clones.

cdr3_aa	cdr3_nt	d_call	j_call	v_call	clone_size
CSSKQGNNQPQHF	TGTTCCAGCAAACAGGGTAACAATCAGCCCCAGCATTTT	-	TRBJ1-5	TRBV7-9	-
CASSFQVNGEAFF	TGTGCCAGCAGCTTTCAGGTAAACGGTGAAGCTTTCTTT	-	TRBJ1-1	TRBV7-6	once
CAISESNRVGYEQYF	TGTGCCATCAGTGAGTCTAACCGGGTGGGCTACGAGCAGTACTTC	-	TRBJ2-7	TRBV10-3	-
CASTPLGGKGYNEQFF	TGCGCCAGCACCCCCCTAGGAGGGAAAGGTTACAATGAGCAGTTCTTC	-	TRBJ2-1	TRBV5-1	-
CASSPWPTGRYEQYF	TGTGCCAGCAGTCCCTGGCCGACAGGGAGATACGAGCAGTACTTC	TRBD1	TRBJ2-7	TRBV27	-
CASSFTSPGTENYEQYF	TGCGCCAGCAGCTTCACTTCCCCCGGGACAGAGAACTACGAGCAGTACTTC	TRBD1	TRBJ2-7	TRBV5-1	once
CAWNSPGSYGYTF	TGTGCCTGGAATTCCCCGGGATCCTATGGCTACACCTTC	-	TRBJ1-2	TRBV30	-
CASSYSGGYTGELFF	TGTGCCAGCAGTTATTCGGGAGGGTACACCGGGGAGCTGTTTTTT	TRBD2	TRBJ2-2	TRBV6-6	-
CASSLTGSSYNEQFF	TGCGCCAGCAGCTTGACAGGGAGCTCCTACAATGAGCAGTTCTTC	-	TRBJ2-1	TRBV5-1	-
CASSEGRIFSYQETQYF	TGTGCCAGCAGTGAGGGCCGGATTTTCTCGTACCAAGAGACCCAGTACTTC	-	TRBJ2-5	TRBV6-1	once
CAISEAGQGGTEAFF	TGTGCCATCAGTGAGGCGGGACAGGGGGGCACTGAAGCTTTCTTT	TRBD1	TRBJ1-1	TRBV10-3	-
CASSAGTGYEQYF	TGTGCCAGCAGTGCCGGGACTGGCTACGAGCAGTACTTC	-	TRBJ2-7	TRBV27	-
CASSRRGLTEAFF	TGTGCCAGTAGTCGCAGGGGGCTGACTGAAGCTTTCTTT	TRBD1	TRBJ1-1	TRBV19	-
CASSRDPGVPNYGYTF	TGTGCCAGTAGTCGCGATCCAGGGGTTCCAAACTATGGCTACACCTTC	-	TRBJ1-2	TRBV19	-
CSVDRGGRDWETQYF	TGCAGCGTTGATCGAGGAGGCCGAGACTGGGAGACCCAGTACTTC	-	TRBJ2-5	TRBV29-1	few
CASSQGLADMVTYEQYF	TGTGCCAGCAGCCAAGGGCTAGCGGACATGGTTACCTACGAGCAGTACTTC	TRBD2	TRBJ2-7	TRBV4-2	-
CASTRRTGHEKLFF	TGTGCCAGCACCCGAAGGACAGGACATGAAAAACTGTTTTTT	TRBD1	TRBJ1-4	TRBV28	few
CASSLYEGAIAFEKLFF	TGTGCCAGCAGCTTATACGAGGGGGCGATCGCCTTTGAAAAACTGTTTTTT	TRBD1	TRBJ1-4	TRBV7-7	-
CASSLGATGGMNEQFF	TGTGCCAGCAGCTTGGGGGCAACAGGGGGCATGAATGAGCAGTTCTTC	TRBD1	TRBJ2-1	TRBV5-6	-
CAWSKQGALGSEAFF	TGTGCCTGGAGTAAACAGGGGGCGTTGGGGTCTGAAGCTTTCTTT	TRBD1	TRBJ1-1	TRBV30	once
CASSPTSVNTEAFF	TGTGCCAGCTCACCGACAAGTGTGAACACTGAAGCTTTCTTT	-	TRBJ1-1	TRBV18	-
CATQHRDRPNYGYTF	TGTGCCACCCAACACCGGGACAGACCTAACTATGGCTACACCTTC	TRBD1	TRBJ1-2	TRBV10-3	few
CASSKGGLEGRDQYF	TGTGCCAGCAGTAAAGGTGGTTTGGAGGGGCGGGACCAGTACTTC	-	TRBJ2-5	TRBV6-1	-
CASSVLAGANTGELFF	TGTGCCAGCAGCGTCCTAGCGGGTGCGAACACCGGGGAGCTGTTTTTT	TRBD2	TRBJ2-2	TRBV9	-
CASSSGTATDTQYF	TGTGCCAGCAGCTCAGGGACAGCCACAGATACGCAGTATTTT	TRBD1	TRBJ2-3	TRBV11-2	-
CASSSGGDARNEKLFF	TGCGCCAGCAGCTCCGGCGGGGACGCGAGGAATGAAAAACTGTTTTTT	-	TRBJ1-4	TRBV5-1	-
CASSYRTANQPQHF	TGTGCCAGCAGCTACCGGACAGCAAATCAGCCCCAGCATTTT	-	TRBJ1-5	TRBV7-2	-
CASSEVATNEKLFF	TGTGCCAGCAGTGAGGTAGCAACTAATGAAAAACTGTTTTTT	-	TRBJ1-4	TRBV2	-
CASSIRNYGYTF	TGTGCCAGTAGTATACGGAACTATGGCTACACCTTC	-	TRBJ1-2	TRBV19	-
CASSPRPQGLRFTDEQFF	TGTGCCAGCAGTCCCCGTCCACAGGGGTTGAGGTTTACCGATGAGCAGTTCTTC	TRBD1	TRBJ2-1	TRBV27	-
CASSPGLAGGRNEQFF	TGTGCCAGCAGCCCGGGACTAGCGGGGGGGCGTAATGAGCAGTTCTTC	TRBD2	TRBJ2-1	TRBV9	-
CAWSVQDRQPQHF	TGTGCCTGGAGTGTACAGGATAGACAGCCCCAGCATTTT	-	TRBJ1-5	TRBV30	-
CASSYLGLAQRYEQYF	TGTGCCAGCAGTTACCTAGGACTAGCGCAGCGCTACGAGCAGTACTTC	TRBD2	TRBJ2-7	TRBV6-6	-
CASSLAGPSYEQYF	TGTGCCAGCAGCTTAGCGGGGCCCTCCTACGAGCAGTACTTC	-	TRBJ2-7	TRBV7-2	-
CASSSRANYGYTF	TGTGCCAGCAGTTCCAGGGCTAACTATGGCTACACCTTC	-	TRBJ1-2	TRBV27	-
CASSFGTGYYEQYF	TGTGCCAGCAGCTTTGGGACAGGGTACTACGAGCAGTACTTC	TRBD1	TRBJ2-7	TRBV5-6	-
CAWGQGTLYEQYF	TGTGCCTGGGGACAGGGGACCCTATACGAGCAGTACTTC	TRBD1	TRBJ2-7	TRBV30	once
CASSQSILRTGEVKNIQYF	TGCGCCAGCAGCCAATCGATATTGAGGACAGGGGAAGTCAAAAACATTCAGTACTTC	TRBD1	TRBJ2-4	TRBV4-1	-
CSVDSSGANVLTF	TGCAGCGTCGACAGTTCTGGGGCCAACGTCCTGACTTTC	-	TRBJ2-6	TRBV29-1	few
CASSLGRGQETEAFF	TGTGCCAGCTCATTAGGCAGGGGGCAGGAAACTGAAGCTTTCTTT	TRBD1	TRBJ1-1	TRBV18	-
CASSAGLRVGELFF	TGTGCCAGCAGCGCGGGACTTAGGGTGGGGGAGCTGTTTTTT	-	TRBJ2-2	TRBV9	-
CASSLGLSTDTQYF	TGTGCCAGCAGCTTGGGACTAAGCACAGATACGCAGTATTTT	TRBD2	TRBJ2-3	TRBV7-3	-
CASSLVNSGSYEQYF	TGTGCCAGCAGCTTAGTTAATAGCGGGAGTTACGAGCAGTACTTC	TRBD2	TRBJ2-7	TRBV7-6	-
CASSFSTGSYEQYF	TGCGCCAGCAGCTTCTCGACAGGGAGCTACGAGCAGTACTTC	TRBD1	TRBJ2-7	TRBV5-1	-
CAIRDRENSGKLFF	TGTGCCATTCGGGACAGGGAAAATAGCGGAAAACTGTTTTTT	TRBD1	TRBJ1-4	TRBV2	-
CAWSFRDRGPYEQYF	TGTGCCTGGAGTTTCCGGGACAGGGGGCCTTACGAGCAGTACTTC	TRBD1	TRBJ2-7	TRBV30	-
CASSYSVPDYEQYF	TGTGCCAGCAGTTACTCGGTACCAGACTACGAGCAGTACTTC	-	TRBJ2-7	TRBV6-5	few
CASSFWTENTEAFF	TGTGCCAGCAGCTTCTGGACAGAGAACACTGAAGCTTTCTTT	-	TRBJ1-1	TRBV5-5	-
CASSVTSGVTDTQYF	TGTGCCAGCAGCGTTACTAGCGGGGTCACAGATACGCAGTATTTT	TRBD2	TRBJ2-3	TRBV9	-
CSSSFDRGMREKLFF	TGTTCCAGCAGCTTTGACAGGGGGATGAGGGAAAAACTGTTTTTT	TRBD1	TRBJ1-4	TRBV7-9	-
CASSFGTSGSGANVLTF	TGTGCCAGCAGCTTCGGGACTAGCGGCTCTGGGGCCAACGTCCTGACTTTC	TRBD2	TRBJ2-6	TRBV5-4	-
CSSSLAQTSEYQETQYF	TGTTCCAGCAGCTTAGCCCAGACTAGCGAGTACCAAGAGACCCAGTACTTC	TRBD2	TRBJ2-5	TRBV7-9	-
CASSQQGAAVDEQYF	TGTGCCAGCAGCCAACAGGGGGCAGCAGTGGACGAGCAGTACTTC	TRBD1	TRBJ2-7	TRBV5-8	once
CAWGQGAGNTIYF	TGTGCCTGGGGACAGGGGGCCGGAAACACCATATATTTT	TRBD1	TRBJ1-3	TRBV30	once